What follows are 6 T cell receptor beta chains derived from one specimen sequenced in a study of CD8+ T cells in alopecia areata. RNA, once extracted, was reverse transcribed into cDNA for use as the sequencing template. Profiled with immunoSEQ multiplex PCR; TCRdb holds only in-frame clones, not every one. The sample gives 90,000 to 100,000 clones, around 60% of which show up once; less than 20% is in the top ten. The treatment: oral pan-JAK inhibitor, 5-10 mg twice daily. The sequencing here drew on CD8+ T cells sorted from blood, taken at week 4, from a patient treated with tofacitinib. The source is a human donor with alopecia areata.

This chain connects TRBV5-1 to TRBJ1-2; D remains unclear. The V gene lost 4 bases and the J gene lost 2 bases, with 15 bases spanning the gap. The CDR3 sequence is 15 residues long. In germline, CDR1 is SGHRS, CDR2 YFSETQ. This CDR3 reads CASSPEAQENYGYTF. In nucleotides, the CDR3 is TGCGCCAGCAGCCCAGAGGCCCAAGAGAACTATGGCTACACCTTC. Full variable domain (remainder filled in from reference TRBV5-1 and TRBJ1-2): KAGVTQTPRYLIKTRGQQVTLSCSPISGHRSVSWYQQTPGQGLQFLFEYFSETQRNKGNFPGRFSGRQFSNSRSEMNVSTLELGDSALYLCASSPEAQENYGYTFGSGTRLTVV.

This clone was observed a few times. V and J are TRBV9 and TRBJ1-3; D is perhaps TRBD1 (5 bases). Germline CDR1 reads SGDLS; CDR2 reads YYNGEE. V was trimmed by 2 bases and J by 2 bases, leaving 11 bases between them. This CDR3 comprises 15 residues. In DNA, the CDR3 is TGTGCCAGCAGCGTTGACGCAGGGACTGGAAACACCATATATTTT. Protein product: CASSVDAGTGNTIYF. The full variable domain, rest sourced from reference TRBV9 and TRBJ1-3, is DSGVTQTPKHLITATGQRVTLRCSPRSGDLSVYWYQQSLDQGLQFLIQYYNGEERAKGNILERFSAQQFPDLHSELNLSSLELGDSALYFCASSVDAGTGNTIYFGEGSWLTVV.

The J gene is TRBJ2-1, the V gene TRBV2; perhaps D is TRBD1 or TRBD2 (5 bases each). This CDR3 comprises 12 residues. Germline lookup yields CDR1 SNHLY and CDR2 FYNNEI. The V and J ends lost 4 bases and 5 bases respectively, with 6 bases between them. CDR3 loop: CASSGGDNEQFF. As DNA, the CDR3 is TGTGCCAGCAGTGGAGGGGACAATGAGCAGTTCTTC.

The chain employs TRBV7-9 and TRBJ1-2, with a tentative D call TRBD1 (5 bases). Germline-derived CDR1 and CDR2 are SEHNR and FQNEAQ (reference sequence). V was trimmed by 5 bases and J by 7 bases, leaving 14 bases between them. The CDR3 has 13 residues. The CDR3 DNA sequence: TGTGCCAGCAGCGACAGTGGGCTTGGTGGCTACACCTTC. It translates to CASSDSGLGGYTF.

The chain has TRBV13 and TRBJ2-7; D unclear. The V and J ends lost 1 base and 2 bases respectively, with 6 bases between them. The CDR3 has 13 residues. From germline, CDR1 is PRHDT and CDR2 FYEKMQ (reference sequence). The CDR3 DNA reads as TGTGCCAGCAGCTTAGAGGAAACCTACGAGCAGTACTTC. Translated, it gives CASSLEETYEQYF.

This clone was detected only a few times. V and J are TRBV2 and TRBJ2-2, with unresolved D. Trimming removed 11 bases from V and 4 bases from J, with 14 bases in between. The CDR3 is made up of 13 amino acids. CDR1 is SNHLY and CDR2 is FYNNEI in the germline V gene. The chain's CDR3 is CAFSGSVTGELFF. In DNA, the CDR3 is TGTGCCTTCTCGGGCAGCGTCACCGGGGAGCTGTTTTTT.